The 14 T cell receptor beta chains given below trace back to one sample, sequenced in a study of siplizumab effects on memory and regulatory T cells. Clones were read by immunoSEQ multiplex PCR, and TCRdb kept only the in-frame ones, dropping some. The top ten clones hold roughly 7.1% of a sample with 70,000 to 100,000 clones, 90% to 95% of them seen once. Sequencing was carried out using CD8+ T cells sorted from blood. The receptors here all came from a human donor in good health.

V gene TRBV4-1 combines with J gene TRBJ2-3; D gene uncertain. Germline V CDR1 and CDR2: MGHRA, YSYEKL. Trimming removed 1 base from V and 2 bases from J, with 16 bases in between. There are 17 residues in the CDR3. The CDR3, as DNA: TGCGCCAGCAGCCAAGCCCGCCAGGCCTGGGACACAGATACGCAGTATTTT. Translated, it gives CASSQARQAWDTDTQYF.

V and J are TRBV7-8 and TRBJ2-5, with D perhaps being TRBD1 or TRBD2 (5 bases each). The CDR3 totals 15 residues. In germline, CDR1 is SGHVS, CDR2 FQNEAQ. Trimming removed 3 bases at V and 2 bases at J, with 13 bases between. This chain's CDR3 is CASSFGGARQETQYF. The CDR3 region has the DNA TGTGCCAGCAGCTTTGGGGGAGCGCGGCAAGAGACCCAGTACTTC. Using reference TRBV7-8 and TRBJ2-5 for the parts outside the CDR3, the full variable domain is GAGVSQSPRYKVAKRGQDVALRCDPISGHVSLFWYQQALGQGPEFLTYFQNEAQLDKSGLPSDRFFAERPEGSVSTLKIQRTQQEDSAVYLCASSFGGARQETQYFGPGTRLLVL.

This clone occurred a few times. The J gene is TRBJ1-2, the V gene TRBV7-9; D gene unclear. The germline CDR1 and CDR2 sequences are SEHNR and FQNEAQ (reference sequence). CDR3 length equals 13 residues. V was pared by 5 bases and J by 6 bases, with 13 bases between. The CDR3 bases are TGTGCCAGCAGCGCCTCAAATGATGATGGCTACACCTTC. It codes for CASSASNDDGYTF.

The chain links TRBV4-1 to TRBJ2-1; D is unresolved. The length of the CDR3 is 14 residues. From germline, CDR1 is MGHRA and CDR2 YSYEKL. Trimming left V 0 bases short and J 4 bases short, with 7 bases between. As DNA, the CDR3 is TGCGCCAGCAGCCAAGAAGGGTTATACAATGAGCAGTTCTTC. It specifies CASSQEGLYNEQFF.

V and J are TRBV5-6 and TRBJ1-1; 7 positions agree with TRBD1. Germline CDR1 and CDR2: SGHDT and YYEEEE. V shed 2 bases, J shed 4 bases, and the junction held 11 bases outside the gene matches. The CDR3 length is 16 residues. In DNA, the CDR3 is TGTGCCAGCAGCTTCCAACTCAGGGGGTCAGGCACTGAAGCTTTCTTT. It is translated as CASSFQLRGSGTEAFF.

This chain links TRBV6-5 with TRBJ1-2; the D is unclear. The V gene's germline CDR1 is MNHEY and CDR2 SVGAGI. The CDR3 is made up of 13 amino acids. V was shortened by 2 bases and J by 1 base, with 5 bases between the two germline ends. In DNA form, the CDR3 reads TGTGCCAGCAGTTACGGGCTTAACTATGGCTACACCTTC. Encoded protein: CASSYGLNYGYTF.

The chain links TRBV19 to TRBJ1-2, with 7 bases identical to TRBD1. CDR3 length: 15 amino acids. V trimming: 2 bases; J trimming: 3 bases; junction bases outside the gene matches: 6. Germline loops: CDR1 LNHDA, CDR2 SQIVND (reference sequence). CDR3 DNA sequence: TGTGCCAGTAGTATATTCCCAGGGGGAGACTATGGCTACACCTTC. Translating it yields CASSIFPGGDYGYTF.

The J gene is TRBJ2-3, the V gene TRBV4-3; D possibly corresponds to TRBD2 (6 bases). Germline V gives CDR1 LGHNA, CDR2 YSLEER. V was trimmed by 0 bases and J by 2 bases, leaving 12 bases between them. This CDR3 region has 16 residues. The CDR3 DNA follows: TGCGCCAGCAGCCAAGACCCCGCGGGACTCACAGATACGCAGTATTTT. It translates to CASSQDPAGLTDTQYF.

The chain joins TRBV19 to TRBJ1-5, with TRBD1 identical over 11 bases. Germline V gene sequence: CDR1 LNHDA, CDR2 SQIVND (reference sequence). The trim removed 5 bases at V and 6 bases at J, leaving 6 bases unmatched. The CDR3 runs to 15 residues. The CDR3 is CASSVGQGASQPQHF. In DNA, the CDR3 is TGTGCCAGTAGTGTTGGACAGGGGGCCAGTCAGCCCCAGCATTTT.

The genes are TRBV27 and TRBJ2-3, with TRBD2 identical over 9 bases. J was trimmed by 5 bases and V by 2 bases; bases with no gene match: 5. CDR3 length: 15 residues. CDR1 is MNHEY, CDR2 SMNVEV, per germline (reference sequence). CDR3 amino acids: CASSLIAGDRDTQYF. CDR3 DNA: TGTGCCAGCAGTTTAATAGCGGGAGATAGAGATACGCAGTATTTT.

The chain couples TRBV5-4 to TRBJ1-1, with a weak D call TRBD1 (5 bases). The CDR3 runs 16 residues. Trimming left V 7 bases short and J 0 bases short, with 19 bases between. The germline CDR1 and CDR2 sequences are SGHNT and YYREEE (reference sequence). CDR3 residues: CASFGGTGYMNTEAFF. The CDR3 bases are TGTGCCAGCTTCGGAGGGACGGGCTATATGAACACTGAAGCTTTCTTT. The variable domain in full, completed from reference TRBV5-4 and TRBJ1-1, reads ETGVTQSPTHLIKTRGQQVTLRCSSQSGHNTVSWYQQALGQGPQFIFQYYREEENGRGNFPPRFSGLQFPNYSSELNVNALELDDSALYLCASFGGTGYMNTEAFFGQGTRLTVV.

This chain uses TRBV29-1 with TRBJ2-1, with 10 bases that match TRBD2. This CDR3 is 15 amino acids long. CDR1 and CDR2 (germline): SQVTM, ANQGSEA. V lost 6 bases and J lost 2; bases outside the gene matches: 7. CDR3 residues: CSVVSSGSTYNEQFF. DNA of the CDR3: TGCAGCGTCGTCTCTAGCGGGAGCACCTACAATGAGCAGTTCTTC.

The chain has TRBV6-5 and TRBJ2-1; D gene unclear. CDR1 MNHEY and CDR2 SVGAGI come from the germline V gene. The CDR3 runs to 13 residues. Trimming took 5 bases from V and 0 from J, leaving 5 bases between them. The CDR3 bases are TGTGCCAGCAGTCCGAACTCCTACAATGAGCAGTTCTTC. This codes for CASSPNSYNEQFF.

The chain has TRBV19 and TRBJ1-2, with 9 nucleotides matching TRBD1. CDR3 length equals 12 residues. Germline V lookup: CDR1 LNHDA, CDR2 SQIVND (reference sequence). Trimming at V came to 10 bases and at J to 8 bases, leaving 8 bases not matched to a gene. The CDR3 region is CAIKQGAHGYTF. The CDR3 bases are TGTGCCATAAAACAGGGGGCGCACGGCTACACCTTC.